This T cell receptor beta chain was obtained from a study of blood T cell repertoires in COVID-19. At the level of the study: Both acute and convalescent COVID-19 samples were obtained from the United States, Italy and Spain. T cells, B-cell-depleted T cells, or PBMCs supplied cDNA or gDNA.

CDR3 size: 14 residues. The ends were cut back, 4 bases at V and 0 bases at J, with 7 bases in the middle. Germline V gives CDR1 KGHSH, CDR2 LQKENI. As processed by the authors: From reference gene primer amplification, estimates of nucleated cell counts were derived. Libraries were prepared by immunoSEQ multiplex PCR; TCRdb keeps only in-frame clonotypes and omits some of them. D and trimming were read from the DNA, whereas the V and J calls and clone size are those reported in that table. The sample has about 37,000 clones, more than 75% seen once. The sample comprised peripheral blood. This TCR was recovered from a man between 65 and 85 years old with acute or convalescent COVID-19. The rearrangement joins TRBV18 to TRBJ1-5, with D uncertain. CDR3 DNA sequence: TGTGCCAGCTCACTCCAGGATAGCAATCAGCCCCAGCATTTT. This codes for CASSLQDSNQPQHF.